These 30 T cell receptor beta chains were all obtained from the same sample, sequenced in a study of blood T cell repertoires in COVID-19. Data came from immunoSEQ multiplex PCR; TCRdb stores just in-frame clones and leaves some out. Among approximately 160,000 clones, approximately 82% were seen once, and the ten largest hold around 3.6%. The sample was PBMCs or T cells enriched from blood (not recorded which). These receptors all come from a woman aged 50 to 60 in a cohort exposed to, infected with or recovered from COVID-19 (not recorded which).

V usage is TRBV19 and J usage is TRBJ1-6; 7 bases agree with TRBD1. The CDR3 consists of 14 residues. Germline V lookup: CDR1 LNHDA, CDR2 SQIVND (reference sequence). The V segment lost 6 bases and the J segment 5 bases; nucleotides outside the gene matches: 4. The CDR3 is CASSTGTDNSPLHF. The CDR3 bases are TGTGCCAGTAGCACCGGGACAGATAATTCACCCCTCCACTTT.

V usage is TRBV11-2 and J usage is TRBJ2-1; unclear D gene. Trimming removed 3 bases at V and 6 bases at J, with 9 bases between. CDR3 length: 13 residues. CDR1 is SGHAT and CDR2 is FQNNGV in the germline V gene. The CDR3, as DNA: TGTGCCAGCAGCTTGAACCTACTCAATGAGCAGTTCTTC. It translates to CASSLNLLNEQFF. The variable domain in full, with the rest retrieved from reference TRBV11-2 and TRBJ2-1, is EAGVAQSPRYKIIEKRQSVAFWCNPISGHATLYWYQQILGQGPKLLIQFQNNGVVDDSQLPKDRFSAERLKGVDSTLKIQPAKLEDSAVYLCASSLNLLNEQFFGPGTRLTVL.

This chain connects TRBV11-3 to TRBJ2-7; 7 bases are shared with TRBD1. Germline trimming cut 5 bases from V and 4 bases from J; bases unmatched to any gene: 17. From germline, CDR1 is SGHNT and CDR2 YENEEA. CDR3 length equals 17 residues. The CDR3 loop is CASSPEVQGVMGYEQYF. The DNA of the CDR3 is TGTGCCAGCAGCCCCGAGGTCCAGGGGGTAATGGGGTACGAGCAGTACTTC.

This chain joins TRBV24-1 and TRBJ2-1; TRBD1 agrees at 7 bases. The CDR3 runs 17 residues. The J segment lost 1 base and the V segment lost 2 bases, leaving 7 bases of the junction unmatched. Germline lookup yields CDR1 KGHDR and CDR2 SFDVKD. The CDR3 loop is CATSDSEYRGSYNEQFF. As DNA, the CDR3 is TGTGCCACCAGTGATTCAGAATACAGGGGATCCTACAATGAGCAGTTCTTC.

This clone was detected once. This sequence joins TRBV15 and TRBJ1-5; D unresolved. From germline, CDR1 is LNHNV and CDR2 YYDKDF (reference sequence). With 1 base removed from V and 5 bases from J, the gap between germline ends came to 18 bases. The CDR3 has 17 amino acids. Here the CDR3 DNA reads TGTGCCACCAGCAGAGGGGGTCTCCGGGAAGAGGATCAGCCCCAGCATTTT. Protein: CATSRGGLREEDQPQHF. The entire variable domain, with the rest obtained from reference TRBV15 and TRBJ1-5, is as follows: DAMVIQNPRYQVTQFGKPVTLSCSQTLNHNVMYWYQQKSSQAPKLLFHYYDKDFNNEADTPDNFQSRRPNTSFCFLDIRSPGLGDTAMYLCATSRGGLREEDQPQHFGDGTRLSIL.

The chain couples TRBV7-9 to TRBJ1-5, with D perhaps TRBD1 (6 bases). The CDR3 runs to 15 residues. CDR1 and CDR2 from the germline V gene are SEHNR and FQNEAQ (reference sequence). V gave up 6 bases and J gave up 3 bases, with 15 bases separating them. The CDR3 DNA sequence: TGTGCCAGCAGTGATCCGGGACAACTCAATCAGCCCCAGCATTTT. Its protein is CASSDPGQLNQPQHF.

This clone was recorded only once. J is TRBJ1-1 and V is TRBV5-1; D is ambiguous. Germline CDR1 and CDR2: SGHRS and YFSETQ. V was shortened by 0 bases and J by 2 bases, with 8 bases between the two germline ends. There are 14 residues in the CDR3. The CDR3 coding sequence is TGCGCCAGCAGCTTGGTCATCCATAACACTGAAGCTTTCTTT. Translating gives CASSLVIHNTEAFF.

The chain employs TRBV5-1 and TRBJ2-3, with TRBD1 matching over 7 bases. This CDR3 spans 18 amino acids. Unmatched junction bases numbered 18, after V lost 2 bases and J lost 6 bases. Germline V gene lookup returns CDR1 SGHRS and CDR2 YFSETQ. CDR3 nucleotide sequence: TGCGCCAGCAGCTTAGATCCGTTGGGACAGAGAGACCGGGATACGCAGTATTTT. It codes for CASSLDPLGQRDRDTQYF.

V is TRBV10-3 and J is TRBJ2-7; a weak D match, TRBD2 (6 bases). V was clipped by 11 bases and J by 2 bases, with 16 bases between them. Germline CDR1 and CDR2: ENHRY and SYGVKD. The CDR3 loop spans 13 amino acids. As DNA, the CDR3 is TGTGCCTCGGCCGGGGGAAATACCTACGAGCAGTACTTC. This gives the protein CASAGGNTYEQYF.

This clone was recorded once. The chain links TRBV7-9 to TRBJ1-2; 10 bases are a match to TRBD1. This CDR3 is built from 13 residues. Germline V gene data show CDR1 as SEHNR and CDR2 as FQNEAQ (reference sequence). V shed 3 bases, J shed 7 bases, and the junction held 2 bases outside the gene matches. The CDR3 DNA reads TGTGCCAGCAGCTTGGGACAGGGGACTGGCTACACCTTC. It encodes CASSLGQGTGYTF. The full variable domain, with the rest looked up from reference TRBV7-9 and TRBJ1-2, is DTGVSQNPRHKITKRGQNVTFRCDPISEHNRLYWYRQTLGQGPEFLTYFQNEAQLEKSRLLSDRFSAERPKGSFSTLEIQRTEQGDSAMYLCASSLGQGTGYTFGSGTRLTVV.

V gene TRBV19 combines with J gene TRBJ1-5, with 8 bases identical to TRBD1. V was pared by 5 bases and J by 0 bases, with 9 bases of the junction left unmatched. There are 17 residues in the CDR3. Germline V CDR1 and CDR2: LNHDA, SQIVND (reference sequence). DNA of the CDR3: TGTGCCAGTAGTCCCCGTCGACAGGGGTATAGCAATCAGCCCCAGCATTTT. It codes for CASSPRRQGYSNQPQHF. The whole variable domain, filled in from reference TRBV19 and TRBJ1-5, reads DGGITQSPKYLFRKEGQNVTLSCEQNLNHDAMYWYRQDPGQGLRLIYYSQIVNDFQKGDIAEGYSVSREKKESFPLTVTSAQKNPTAFYLCASSPRRQGYSNQPQHFGDGTRLSIL.

The chain employs TRBV9 and TRBJ2-5, with TRBD1 identical over 10 bases. V lost 3 bases and J lost 4; bases outside the gene matches: 6. The CDR3 spans 15 residues. Germline loops: CDR1 SGDLS, CDR2 YYNGEE. DNA of the CDR3: TGTGCCAGCAGCGCCGGGACAGGGGAATCAGAGACCCAGTACTTC. Translating it yields CASSAGTGESETQYF. The full variable domain, rest sourced from reference TRBV9 and TRBJ2-5, is DSGVTQTPKHLITATGQRVTLRCSPRSGDLSVYWYQQSLDQGLQFLIQYYNGEERAKGNILERFSAQQFPDLHSELNLSSLELGDSALYFCASSAGTGESETQYFGPGTRLLVL.

This chain joins TRBV2 and TRBJ2-7; 8 nucleotides align to TRBD2. Per germline, CDR1 SNHLY and CDR2 FYNNEI. Trimming cost V 5 bases and J 1 base; bases outside gene matches: 7. The CDR3 is 15 residues long. The CDR3 sequence: CASSPYSGTSYEQYF. In DNA form, the CDR3 reads TGTGCCAGCAGTCCTTATAGCGGGACTTCCTACGAGCAGTACTTC. Full variable domain (remainder filled in from reference TRBV2 and TRBJ2-7): EPEVTQTPSHQVTQMGQEVILRCVPISNHLYFYWYRQILGQKVEFLVSFYNNEISEKSEIFDDQFSVERPDGSNFTLKIRSTKLEDSAMYFCASSPYSGTSYEQYFGPGTRLTVT.

The chain combines TRBV6-1 with TRBJ1-5, with D tentatively TRBD1 (5 bases). The CDR3 loop spans 12 amino acids. The germline V gene encodes CDR1 MNHNS and CDR2 SASEGT. With 7 bases removed from V and 6 bases from J, the gap between germline ends came to 10 bases. CDR3 nucleotide sequence: TGTGCCAGCACCCAGGGCGGTCAGCCCCAGCATTTT. This encodes CASTQGGQPQHF.

The chain couples TRBV5-1 to TRBJ1-2; a possible D gene is TRBD1 (6 bases). The length of the CDR3 is 17 residues. Germline CDR1 reads SGHRS; CDR2 reads YFSETQ. Deletions cut 4 bases from V and 7 bases from J, with 26 bases between. The CDR3 nucleotides read TGCGCCAGCAGCCTAACGCCCGGAACAGGGAGTGGTGGTGGCTACACCTTC. Translated: CASSLTPGTGSGGGYTF.

This clone has only a few counts. V gene TRBV9 combines with J gene TRBJ2-5; 9 nucleotides line up with TRBD1. V lost 0 bases to trimming and J lost 3 bases; unmatched junction nucleotides: 9. CDR1 and CDR2 (germline): SGDLS, YYNGEE. This CDR3 comprises 17 residues. The chain's CDR3 is CASSVGAGQGWEETQYF. CDR3 in DNA: TGTGCCAGCAGCGTAGGAGCGGGACAGGGATGGGAAGAGACCCAGTACTTC.

This chain links TRBV3-1 (or the pseudogene TRBV3-2) with TRBJ1-5; 7 positions match TRBD1. J was trimmed by 5 bases and V by 2 bases; bases with no gene match: 18. This CDR3 region has 19 residues. Germline V gene data show CDR1 as LGHDT and CDR2 as YNNKEL (reference sequence). In nucleotides, the CDR3 is TGTGCCAGCAGCCAATGGCTACCACAGGACAGGAGACTCCATCAGCCCCAGCATTTT. It is translated as CASSQWLPQDRRLHQPQHF.

This sequence joins TRBV6-2 or TRBV6-3 and TRBJ2-5, with 8 nucleotides matching TRBD2. V dropped 2 bases and J dropped 5; count of bases not matched to a gene: 16. The CDR3 sequence is 18 residues long. The germline gives CDR1 MNHEY, CDR2 SVGEGT. The DNA of the CDR3 is TGTGCCAGCAGTTACGGGGTAATAAGCGGGGGCCCTCGGGAGACCCAGTACTTC. As protein: CASSYGVISGGPRETQYF.

Sample share makes this clone medium-sized (0.01 to 0.1%). The rearrangement uses TRBV6-2 or TRBV6-3 and TRBJ2-5, with a tentative D call TRBD2 (6 bases). Germline V CDR1 and CDR2: MNHEY, SVGEGT. Trimming left V 0 bases short and J 4 bases short, with 9 bases between. CDR3 size: 14 residues. CDR3 in amino acids: CASSYSASVETQYF. For the CDR3, the DNA is TGTGCCAGCAGTTACTCGGCTAGCGTAGAGACCCAGTACTTC.

This clone has a single count. The chain uses TRBV27 and TRBJ1-4, with a tentative D call TRBD1 (6 bases). This CDR3 is 14 amino acids long. The germline CDR1 and CDR2 sequences are MNHEY and SMNVEV (reference sequence). Trimming pared 4 bases from V and 7 bases from J, leaving 13 bases between. CDR3 amino acids: CASSSKTGFEKLFF. CDR3 DNA sequence: TGTGCCAGCAGTTCTAAAACAGGGTTTGAAAAACTGTTTTTT.

This clone was counted a few times. V gene TRBV19 combines with J gene TRBJ1-1; 7 nucleotides line up with TRBD1. Germline V gene data show CDR1 as LNHDA and CDR2 as SQIVND (reference sequence). This CDR3 has 15 residues. Losses at the gene ends were 4 bases for V and 2 bases for J; bases not matched to a gene: 7. CDR3 DNA sequence: TGTGCCAGTAGTACCCACCGGGACAGCAACACTGAAGCTTTCTTT. Its translation: CASSTHRDSNTEAFF.

This chain connects TRBV28 to TRBJ2-1; no firm D call. The germline gives CDR1 MDHEN, CDR2 SYDVKM. CDR3 size: 12 residues. V was trimmed by 1 base and J by 8 bases, leaving 6 bases between them. The CDR3 spells CASSLLVHEQFF. CDR3 nucleotide sequence: TGTGCCAGCAGTTTATTAGTCCATGAGCAGTTCTTC.

This clone occurred a few times. This chain connects TRBV19 to TRBJ2-1; D might be TRBD1 (6 bases). Trimming stripped 3 bases from V and 6 bases from J, with 12 bases between. The CDR3 runs 14 residues. Germline CDR1 and CDR2: LNHDA and SQIVND (reference sequence). The CDR3 sequence: CASSIPGVSNEQFF. In DNA form, the CDR3 reads TGTGCCAGTAGTATCCCAGGGGTCAGCAATGAGCAGTTCTTC.

This CDR3 reads CASSPGRTAGGANTGELFF. For the CDR3, the DNA is TGTGCCAGCAGCCCGGGCCGGACAGCGGGAGGCGCGAACACCGGGGAGCTGTTTTTT. V and J are TRBV13 and TRBJ2-2, with 9 bases lining up with TRBD2. The V segment lost 5 bases and the J segment 0 bases; nucleotides outside the gene matches: 13. The CDR3 is 19 amino acids. The germline V gene encodes CDR1 PRHDT and CDR2 FYEKMQ (reference sequence).

The CDR3 DNA reads TGTGCCAGCAGCTTCTGGGACAGTGATTCACCCCTCCACTTT. This gives the protein CASSFWDSDSPLHF. The genes are TRBV5-6 and TRBJ1-6; 7 nucleotides match TRBD1. With 2 bases clipped from V and 8 bases from J, the junction kept 4 bases outside the gene matches. The CDR3 consists of 14 residues. Germline lookup yields CDR1 SGHDT and CDR2 YYEEEE.

This rearrangement joins TRBV11-1 to TRBJ2-1; a weak D match, TRBD2 (7 bases). V was trimmed by 1 base and J by 15 bases, leaving 16 bases between them. Germline V gene lookup returns CDR1 SGHAT and CDR2 FQDESV (reference sequence). This CDR3 has 13 residues. CDR3 sequence: CASSLEQGLQGFF. The CDR3 nucleotides are TGTGCCAGCAGCTTAGAACAGGGACTACAGGGGTTCTTC.

V is TRBV4-1 and J is TRBJ1-4; tentatively, D is TRBD1 (6 bases). Germline V gives CDR1 MGHRA, CDR2 YSYEKL. CDR3 size: 15 residues. The V end lost 2 bases, the J end lost 7 bases, and 14 bases lay between the germline ends. The CDR3 loop is CASSQLGQNAEKLFF. CDR3 sequence (DNA): TGCGCCAGCAGCCAATTGGGACAAAATGCTGAAAAACTGTTTTTT.

The rearrangement uses TRBV6-6 and TRBJ1-5; TRBD1 might be the D (5 bases). The ends were cut back, 2 bases at V and 14 bases at J, with 16 bases in the middle. Germline CDR1 MNHNY, CDR2 SVGAGI (reference sequence). CDR3 size: 13 residues. The CDR3 here is CASSYAPGGRKHF. The CDR3 bases are TGTGCCAGCAGTTACGCCCCCGGGGGGAGAAAGCATTTT.

The V gene is TRBV10-2, the J gene TRBJ1-2, with D unresolved. Germline CDR1 reads WSHSY; CDR2 reads SAAADI. Trimming pared 4 bases from V and 5 bases from J, leaving 11 bases between. The CDR3 loop spans 13 amino acids. The CDR3 is CASSAERDYGYTF. CDR3 bases: TGCGCCAGCAGTGCTGAAAGAGATTATGGCTACACCTTC.

This clone was seen only once. The chain links TRBV25-1 to TRBJ2-5; 7 positions match TRBD1. This CDR3 spans 14 amino acids. Germline V gene sequence: CDR1 MGHDK, CDR2 SYGVNS. The ends lost 6 bases at V and 5 bases at J; junction bases unmatched: 9. CDR3 in DNA: TGTGCCAGCAGAGCTGACAGGGTGGGGGAGACCCAGTACTTC. Translating it yields CASRADRVGETQYF.